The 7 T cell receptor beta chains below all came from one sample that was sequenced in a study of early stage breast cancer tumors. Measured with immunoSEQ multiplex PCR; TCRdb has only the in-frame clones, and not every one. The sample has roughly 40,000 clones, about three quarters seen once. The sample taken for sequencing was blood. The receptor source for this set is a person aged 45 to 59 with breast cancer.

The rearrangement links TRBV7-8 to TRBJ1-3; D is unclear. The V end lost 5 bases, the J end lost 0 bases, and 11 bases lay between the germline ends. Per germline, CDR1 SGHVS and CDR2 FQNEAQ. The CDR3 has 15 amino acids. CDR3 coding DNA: TGTGCCAGCAGCCGTCGGGTGATCTCTGGAAACACCATATATTTT. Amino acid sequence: CASSRRVISGNTIYF. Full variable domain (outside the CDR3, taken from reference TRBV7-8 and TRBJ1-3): GAGVSQSPRYKVAKRGQDVALRCDPISGHVSLFWYQQALGQGPEFLTYFQNEAQLDKSGLPSDRFFAERPEGSVSTLKIQRTQQEDSAVYLCASSRRVISGNTIYFGEGSWLTVV.

Written as DNA, the CDR3 is TGTGCCAGCAGCTTAGTCGGCGGGCGGGAGCAGTACGTC. Its protein product is CASSLVGGREQYV. V is TRBV7-2 and J is TRBJ2-7, with D possibly matching TRBD2 (5 bases). This CDR3 is 13 amino acids long. Germline V gives CDR1 SGHTA, CDR2 FQGNSA. V was trimmed by 1 base and J by 7 bases, leaving 11 bases between them.

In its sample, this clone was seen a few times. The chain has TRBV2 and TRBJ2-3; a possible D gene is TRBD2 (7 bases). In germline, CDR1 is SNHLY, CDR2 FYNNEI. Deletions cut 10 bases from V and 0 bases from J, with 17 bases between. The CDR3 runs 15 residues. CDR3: CANTKAGASTDTQYF. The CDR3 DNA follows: TGTGCCAACACCAAGGCGGGGGCTAGCACAGATACGCAGTATTTT. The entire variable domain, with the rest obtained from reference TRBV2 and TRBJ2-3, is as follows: EPEVTQTPSHQVTQMGQEVILRCVPISNHLYFYWYRQILGQKVEFLVSFYNNEISEKSEIFDDQFSVERPDGSNFTLKIRSTKLEDSAMYFCANTKAGASTDTQYFGPGTRLTVL.

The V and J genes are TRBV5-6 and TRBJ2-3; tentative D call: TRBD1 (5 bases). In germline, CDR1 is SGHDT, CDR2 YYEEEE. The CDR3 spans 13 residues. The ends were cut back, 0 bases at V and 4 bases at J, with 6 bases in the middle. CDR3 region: CASSLGGADTQYF. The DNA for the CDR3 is TGTGCCAGCAGCTTGGGGGGCGCAGATACGCAGTATTTT.

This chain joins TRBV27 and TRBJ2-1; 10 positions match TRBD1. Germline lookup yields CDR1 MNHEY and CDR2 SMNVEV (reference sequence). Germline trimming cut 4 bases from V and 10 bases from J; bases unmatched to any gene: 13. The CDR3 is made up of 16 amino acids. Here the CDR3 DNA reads TGTGCCAGCAGTTCCTTGATGGGACAGGGGCGGTCAGAGCAGTTCTTC. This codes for CASSSLMGQGRSEQFF.

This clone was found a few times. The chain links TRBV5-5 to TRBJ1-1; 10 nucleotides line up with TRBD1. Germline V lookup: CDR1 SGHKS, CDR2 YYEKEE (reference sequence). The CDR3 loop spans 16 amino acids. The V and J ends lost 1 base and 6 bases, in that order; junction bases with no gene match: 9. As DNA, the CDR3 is TGTGCCAGCAGCTTGCAACCGGGACAGGGGAAATCTGAAGCTTTCTTT. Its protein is CASSLQPGQGKSEAFF.

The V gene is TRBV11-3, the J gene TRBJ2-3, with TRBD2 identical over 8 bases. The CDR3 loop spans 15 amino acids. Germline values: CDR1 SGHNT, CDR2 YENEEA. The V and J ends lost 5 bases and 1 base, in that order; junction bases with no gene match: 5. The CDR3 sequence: CASSRLASGTDTQYF. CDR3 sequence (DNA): TGTGCCAGCAGCCGACTAGCGAGCGGCACAGATACGCAGTATTTT.